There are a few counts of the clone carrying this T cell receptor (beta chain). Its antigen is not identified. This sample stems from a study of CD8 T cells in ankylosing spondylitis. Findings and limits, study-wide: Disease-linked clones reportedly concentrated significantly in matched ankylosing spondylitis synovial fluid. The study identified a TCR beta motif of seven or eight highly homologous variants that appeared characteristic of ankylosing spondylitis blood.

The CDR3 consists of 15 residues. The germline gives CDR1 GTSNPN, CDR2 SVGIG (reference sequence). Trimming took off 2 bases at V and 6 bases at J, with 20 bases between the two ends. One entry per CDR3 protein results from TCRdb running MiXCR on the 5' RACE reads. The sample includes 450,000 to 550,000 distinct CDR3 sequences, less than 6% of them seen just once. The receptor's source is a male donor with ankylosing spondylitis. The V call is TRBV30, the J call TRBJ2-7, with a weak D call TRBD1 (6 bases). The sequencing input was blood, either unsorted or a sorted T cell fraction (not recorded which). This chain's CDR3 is CAWSLRGNLGSEQYF. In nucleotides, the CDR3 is TGTGCCTGGAGTCTCAGGGGAAACCTTGGATCCGAGCAGTACTTC. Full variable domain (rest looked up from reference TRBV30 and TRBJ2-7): SQTIHQWPATLVQPVGSPLSLECTVEGTSNPNLYWYRQAAGRGLQLLFYSVGIGQISSEVPQNLSASRPQDRQFILSSKKLLLSDSGFYLCAWSLRGNLGSEQYFGPGTRLTVT.